Included here is one T cell receptor (beta chain) sequence, with context. There are 14 residues in the CDR3. With 4 bases removed from V and 1 base from J, the gap between germline ends came to 13 bases. Per germline, CDR1 GTSNPN and CDR2 SVGIG (reference sequence). This sample was taken from a study of OX40 agonist ivuxolimab in advanced cancers. Overall study: Participants averaged approximately 60 years of age (range about 23 to 90) and were less than 85% male. Partial responses were recorded for three patients, including one with hepatocellular carcinoma and two with cutaneous melanoma.

If patients had autoimmune disease history or systemic immunosuppression, they were excluded. Assay used: immunoSEQ multiplex PCR; TCRdb lists only in-frame clones, some missing. Of fewer than 15,000 clones listed, 75% to 85% were seen once; the top ten hold about 44%. This rearrangement joins TRBV30 to TRBJ1-1, with D tentatively TRBD1 (5 bases). This clonotype originated in an adult with an advanced solid tumor such as melanoma, head and neck, liver or kidney cancer. This specimen was CD4+ or CD8+ T cells sorted from blood, taken in a trial of the OX40 agonist ivuxolimab. The CDR3 region has the DNA TGTGCCTGGACCTGGGGGATAGCGAACACTGAAGCTTTCTTT. Residues: CAWTWGIANTEAFF.